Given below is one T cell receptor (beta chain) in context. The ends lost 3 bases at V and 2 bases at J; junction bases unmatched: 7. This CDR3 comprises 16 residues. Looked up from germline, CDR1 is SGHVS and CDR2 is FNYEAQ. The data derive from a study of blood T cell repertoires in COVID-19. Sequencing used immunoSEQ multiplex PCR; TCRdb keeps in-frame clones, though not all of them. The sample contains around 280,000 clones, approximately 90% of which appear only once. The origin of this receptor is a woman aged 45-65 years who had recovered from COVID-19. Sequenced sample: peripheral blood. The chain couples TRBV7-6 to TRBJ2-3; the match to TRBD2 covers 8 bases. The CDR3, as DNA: TGTGCCAGCAGCTTTTTTACTAGCGGTAACACAGATACGCAGTATTTT. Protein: CASSFFTSGNTDTQYF.